Listed here are 32 T cell receptor beta chains from one sample, sequenced in a study of neurological immune-mediated disorders. Each CDR3 protein gets one entry after TCRdb re-called the 5' RACE reads with MiXCR. This sample has roughly 75,000 distinct CDR3 sequences, with about 2.5% found just once. Sequencing was carried out using PBMCs. The source of these receptors is a woman in her thirties with multiple sclerosis.

The chain employs TRBV7-2 and TRBJ2-1; 7 nucleotides agree with TRBD2. V lost 4 bases, J lost 4 bases, and 10 bases stayed unmatched. The CDR3 spans 16 residues. The germline gives CDR1 SGHTA, CDR2 FQGNSA. The CDR3 nucleotides read TGTGCCAGCAGCTACGACCTAGCGGTTGCTTACAATGAGCAGTTCTTC. It yields the protein CASSYDLAVAYNEQFF.

This clonotype has at least ten counts. V and J are TRBV18 and TRBJ2-7; a possible D gene is TRBD1 (6 bases). Germline-derived CDR1 and CDR2 are KGHSH and LQKENI. There are 13 residues in the CDR3. V lost 2 bases, J lost 11 bases, and 16 bases lay in between. The CDR3 DNA reads as TGTGCCAGCTCACCAATTAAGGGGGATGAAGAGTACTTC. Amino acid sequence: CASSPIKGDEEYF.

This clonotype was observed many times. J is TRBJ1-1 and V is TRBV6-6; D is perhaps TRBD1 (5 bases). Between the trimmed V and J ends, which lost 5 bases and 8 bases, there was a span of 15 bases. CDR3 length: 13 amino acids. Germline V gives CDR1 MNHNY, CDR2 SVGAGI (reference sequence). Here the CDR3 DNA reads TGTGCCAGCAGTGAGACAGTTCTTACCGAAGCTTTCTTT. This codes for CASSETVLTEAFF.

In this sample, this clonotype turned up many times. The chain links TRBV19 to TRBJ1-2; the D gene is possibly TRBD1 (6 bases). The CDR3 totals 13 residues. Trimming took off 3 bases at V and 4 bases at J, with 9 bases between the two ends. Germline V CDR1 and CDR2: LNHDA, SQIVND (reference sequence). Here the CDR3 reads CASSIIQGYGYTF. The CDR3 nucleotides are TGTGCCAGTAGTATCATACAGGGCTATGGCTACACCTTC.

This clonotype showed up many times. The CDR3 sequence: CASSTGNTIYF. The DNA for the CDR3 is TGTGCCAGCAGTACCGGAAACACCATATATTTT. The chain carries TRBV12-3 or TRBV12-4 and TRBJ1-3; D uncertain. The ends were cut back, 5 bases at V and 4 bases at J, with 3 bases in the middle. The CDR3 extends over 11 amino acids.

This clonotype was observed a few times. CDR3 sequence reads: CASSLGGVGGTYNEQFF. The CDR3 DNA reads as TGTGCCAGCAGCTTAGGTGGAGTCGGCGGGACGTACAATGAGCAGTTCTTC. The chain couples TRBV7-2 to TRBJ2-1; TRBD2 might be the D (6 bases). The V gene lost 1 base and the J gene lost 4 bases, with 17 bases spanning the gap. This CDR3 region has 17 residues. CDR1 is SGHTA and CDR2 is FQGNSA in the germline V gene.

This clonotype has at least ten counts. J is TRBJ2-1 and V is TRBV5-1; 11 bases align to TRBD2. Losses at the gene ends were 4 bases for V and 5 bases for J; bases not matched to a gene: 5. Germline assignment: CDR1 SGHRS and CDR2 YFSETQ. This CDR3 contains 15 residues. The CDR3 nucleotides are TGCGCCAGCAGCCCTACTAGCGGGAGTCACAATGAGCAGTTCTTC. This sequence encodes CASSPTSGSHNEQFF.

As regards this clonotype: The junction departs from the called germline gene at one end, perhaps through a read error. The chain couples TRBV5-1 to TRBJ2-1; unclear D gene. CDR1 and CDR2 from the germline V gene are SGHRS and YFSETQ. This CDR3 region has 14 residues. CDR3 loop: CASRQVSSYNERFF. The DNA of the CDR3 is TGCGCCAGCAGGCAGGTCAGCTCCTACAATGAGCGGTTCTTC. Full variable domain (remainder filled in from reference TRBV5-1 and TRBJ2-1): KAGVTQTPRYLIKTRGQQVTLSCSPISGHRSVSWYQQTPGQGLQFLFEYFSETQRNKGNFPGRFSGRQFSNSRSEMNVSTLELGDSALYLCASRQVSSYNERFFGPGTRLTVL.

This clonotype was seen at least ten times. The chain employs TRBV12-3 or TRBV12-4 and TRBJ1-1; D remains unclear. The CDR3 totals 12 residues. Trimming removed 7 bases at V and 5 bases at J, with 11 bases between. CDR3 protein: CASTLGGTEAFF. CDR3 coding DNA: TGTGCCAGCACCTTGGGCGGGACTGAAGCTTTCTTT.

This clonotype was observed at least ten times. The V gene is TRBV7-2, the J gene TRBJ2-2; 9 positions match TRBD1. The germline V gene encodes CDR1 SGHTA and CDR2 FQGNSA. Trimming took 5 bases from V and 6 from J; bases not matched to a gene: 10. The CDR3 is 16 residues long. CDR3 residues: CASSPGQGLRAGELFF. The CDR3 DNA is TGTGCCAGCAGCCCAGGACAGGGGTTAAGGGCCGGGGAGCTGTTTTTT.

This clonotype appeared many times. V and J are TRBV20-1 and TRBJ2-1, with D possibly matching TRBD1 (6 bases). The CDR3 consists of 15 residues. Germline V gene sequence: CDR1 DFQATT, CDR2 SNEGSKA (reference sequence). The V gene lost 6 bases and the J gene lost 6 bases, with 21 bases spanning the gap. The CDR3 spells CSAARPRGRSNEQFF. CDR3 in DNA: TGCAGTGCCGCCCGGCCCAGGGGAAGATCCAATGAGCAGTTCTTC.

This clonotype was seen repeatedly, ten times or more. The gene calls are TRBV6-6 and TRBJ2-1; 11 bases align to TRBD2. The CDR3 spans 17 residues. The germline CDR1 and CDR2 sequences are MNHNY and SVGAGI (reference sequence). The ends lost 2 bases at V and 6 bases at J; junction bases unmatched: 9. The DNA for the CDR3 is TGTGCCAGCAGTTACGGTACTAGCGGGGGAAGATCCAATGAGCAGTTCTTC. Its translation is CASSYGTSGGRSNEQFF.

The table lists this clonotype with many counts. The rearrangement uses TRBV24-1 and TRBJ2-2; D is unresolved. V was trimmed by 0 bases and J by 1 base, leaving 8 bases between them. Germline values: CDR1 KGHDR, CDR2 SFDVKD. The CDR3 is made up of 16 amino acids. The CDR3 spells CATSDLSGKNTGELFF. The DNA for the CDR3 is TGTGCCACCAGTGATTTGTCAGGAAAGAACACCGGGGAGCTGTTTTTT.

This clonotype was seen repeatedly, ten times or more. The chain couples TRBV10-2 to TRBJ2-3, with D unresolved. CDR1 is WSHSY and CDR2 is SAAADI in the germline V gene. The CDR3 is made up of 13 amino acids. V lost 6 bases and J lost 2, with 9 bases in between. CDR3 sequence: CASRTWDTDTQYF. In DNA, the CDR3 is TGCGCCAGCAGGACATGGGACACAGATACGCAGTATTTT.

In its sample, this clonotype was seen many times. V is TRBV4-2 and J is TRBJ2-6, with 8 nucleotides matching TRBD2. J gave up 3 bases and V 4 bases, and 11 bases lay outside the gene matches. Germline V lookup: CDR1 LGHNA, CDR2 YNFKEQ. The CDR3 has 18 amino acids. The CDR3 region has the DNA TGTGCCAGCAGCCTCCGCGGGACTAGATTCGGTGGGGCCAACGTCCTGACTTTC. Its translation is CASSLRGTRFGGANVLTF.

This clonotype was seen at least ten times. The chain carries TRBV29-1 and TRBJ2-1; 8 nucleotides line up with TRBD1. Germline lookup yields CDR1 SQVTM and CDR2 ANQGSEA. CDR3 length: 15 amino acids. The V gene end was trimmed by 7 bases and the J gene end by 5 bases; junction bases not matched to a gene: 13. This CDR3 is CSAGQALGLHNEQFF. For the CDR3, the DNA is TGCAGCGCGGGACAGGCCCTGGGCTTGCACAATGAGCAGTTCTTC.

This clonotype was detected many times. This chain uses TRBV24-1 with TRBJ2-6; 8 bases align to TRBD1. The CDR3 is 15 residues long. The V gene end was trimmed by 2 bases and the J gene end by 7 bases; junction bases not matched to a gene: 3. Germline CDR1 is KGHDR and CDR2 is SFDVKD. This CDR3 is CATSDSGTGANVLTF. The CDR3 DNA reads TGTGCCACCAGTGATTCTGGGACAGGCGCCAACGTCCTGACTTTC.

This clonotype was picked up many times. The chain uses TRBV20-1 and TRBJ1-2; D is ambiguous. Between the trimmed V and J ends, which lost 3 bases and 5 bases, there was a span of 7 bases. Germline lookup yields CDR1 DFQATT and CDR2 SNEGSKA (reference sequence). The CDR3 is 11 amino acids. The CDR3 here is CSASLRYGYTF. CDR3 bases: TGCAGTGCTAGTTTGCGTTATGGCTACACCTTC.

Ten or more counts support this clonotype. The genes are TRBV7-2 and TRBJ1-4; 7 nucleotides agree with TRBD1. Germline-derived CDR1 and CDR2 are SGHTA and FQGNSA. The ends lost 4 bases at V and 0 bases at J; junction bases unmatched: 2. This CDR3 is built from 15 residues. The DNA of the CDR3 is TGTGCCAGCAGCTGGGGACAGACAACTAATGAAAAACTGTTTTTT. Amino acids: CASSWGQTTNEKLFF.

This clonotype has at least ten counts. The V gene is TRBV7-9, the J gene TRBJ2-7, with a weak D call TRBD2 (5 bases). This CDR3 comprises 12 residues. Germline V gene data show CDR1 as SEHNR and CDR2 as FQNEAQ (reference sequence). The V end was cut by 5 bases, the J end by 4 bases, with 9 bases between. CDR3 amino acids: CASSGVAYEQYF. The DNA of the CDR3 is TGTGCCAGCAGCGGGGTAGCGTACGAGCAGTACTTC.

This clonotype was seen repeatedly, ten times or more. V is TRBV7-2 and J is TRBJ2-1, with 8 bases matching TRBD2. Losses at the gene ends were 6 bases for V and 4 bases for J; bases not matched to a gene: 5. There are 14 residues in the CDR3. The V gene's germline CDR1 is SGHTA and CDR2 FQGNSA. The DNA for the CDR3 is TGTGCCAGCAGGGGCGGACTAGCTTACAATGAGCAGTTCTTC. This sequence encodes CASRGGLAYNEQFF. The variable domain in full, with the rest retrieved from reference TRBV7-2 and TRBJ2-1, is GAGVSQSPSNKVTEKGKDVELRCDPISGHTALYWYRQSLGQGLEFLIYFQGNSAPDKSGLPSDRFSAERTGGSVSTLTIQRTQQEDSAVYLCASRGGLAYNEQFFGPGTRLTVL.

Many counts were recorded for this clonotype. The chain uses TRBV7-9 and TRBJ2-7; 7 positions agree with TRBD1. The CDR3 has 13 residues. V was pared by 5 bases and J by 3 bases, with 4 bases of the junction left unmatched. Germline-derived CDR1 and CDR2 are SEHNR and FQNEAQ (reference sequence). For the CDR3, the DNA is TGTGCCAGCAGCACCACAGGGGTCTACGAGCAGTACTTC. Amino acids: CASSTTGVYEQYF. Supplemented by reference TRBV7-9 and TRBJ2-7, the full variable domain reads DTGVSQNPRHKITKRGQNVTFRCDPISEHNRLYWYRQTLGQGPEFLTYFQNEAQLEKSRLLSDRFSAERPKGSFSTLEIQRTEQGDSAMYLCASSTTGVYEQYFGPGTRLTVT.

This clonotype was counted ten times or more. The J gene is TRBJ2-5, the V gene TRBV2, with D possibly matching TRBD1 (5 bases). V lost 8 bases to trimming and J lost 1 base, with 14 bases between them. This CDR3 has 14 residues. CDR1 and CDR2 (germline): SNHLY, FYNNEI. The CDR3 loop reads CASGVQGRQETQYF. In DNA, the CDR3 is TGTGCCAGCGGAGTCCAGGGTCGCCAAGAGACCCAGTACTTC.

At least ten counts were recorded for this clonotype. V usage is TRBV7-6 and J usage is TRBJ2-7; 7 nucleotides align to TRBD2. The germline gives CDR1 SGHVS, CDR2 FNYEAQ. V gave up 5 bases and J gave up 2 bases; unmatched junction bases: 3. This CDR3 is built from 13 residues. CDR3 coding DNA: TGTGCCAGCAGCCGCGGACTAGCCTACGAGCAGTACTTC. The encoded protein is CASSRGLAYEQYF. Combining the CDR3 with reference TRBV7-6 and TRBJ2-7 gives the whole variable domain GAGVSQSPRYKVTKRGQDVALRCDPISGHVSLYWYRQALGQGPEFLTYFNYEAQQDKSGLPNDRFSAERPEGSISTLTIQRTEQRDSAMYRCASSRGLAYEQYFGPGTRLTVT.

At least ten counts were recorded for this clonotype. The V and J genes are TRBV7-2 and TRBJ2-6; tentative D call: TRBD1 (6 bases). V dropped 4 bases and J dropped 0 bases, with 13 bases sitting between them. CDR3 size: 17 residues. Germline assignment: CDR1 SGHTA and CDR2 FQGNSA. The CDR3 sequence is CASSSRGSSSGANVLTF. The DNA of the CDR3 is TGTGCCAGCAGCTCCAGGGGTTCCAGCTCTGGGGCCAACGTCCTGACTTTC. The full variable domain, in which reference TRBV7-2 and TRBJ2-6 provide the parts outside the CDR3, is GAGVSQSPSNKVTEKGKDVELRCDPISGHTALYWYRQSLGQGLEFLIYFQGNSAPDKSGLPSDRFSAERTGGSVSTLTIQRTQQEDSAVYLCASSSRGSSSGANVLTFGAGSRLTVL.

This clonotype was counted ten times or more. The genes are TRBV7-2 and TRBJ2-2, with 9 bases aligning to TRBD2. V gave up 5 bases and J gave up 6 bases; unmatched junction bases: 13. The CDR3 runs 17 residues. Germline V gene sequence: CDR1 SGHTA, CDR2 FQGNSA. The CDR3 reads CASSLIAGATLSGELFF. Here the CDR3 DNA reads TGTGCCAGCAGCCTAATAGCGGGAGCTACCCTCTCCGGGGAGCTGTTTTTT.

This clonotype was detected ten times or more. The rearrangement uses TRBV4-3 and TRBJ1-2, with TRBD1 as a possible D gene (6 bases). This CDR3 is 14 amino acids long. V was clipped by 2 bases and J by 14 bases, with 21 bases between them. From germline, CDR1 is LGHNA and CDR2 YSLEER. The DNA of the CDR3 is TGCGCCAGCAGCCAACTCCTGGACAGCGGATCGGGAACCTTC. Protein: CASSQLLDSGSGTF.

This clonotype was seen many times. The chain carries TRBV4-3 and TRBJ2-3; TRBD2 matches 7 bases. The V gene's germline CDR1 is LGHNA and CDR2 YSLEER. The J segment lost 4 bases and the V segment lost 3 bases, leaving 7 bases of the junction unmatched. The CDR3 totals 15 residues. Written as DNA, the CDR3 is TGCGCCAGCAGCCAGGCTTTAGCGGGCGCAGATACGCAGTATTTT. It yields the protein CASSQALAGADTQYF.

At least ten counts were recorded for this clonotype. The J gene is TRBJ2-7, the V gene TRBV5-1, with 8 bases matching TRBD2. There are 17 residues in the CDR3. The J segment lost 4 bases and the V segment lost 4 bases, leaving 16 bases of the junction unmatched. The germline V gene has CDR1 SGHRS and CDR2 YFSETQ. Written as DNA, the CDR3 is TGCGCCAGCAGCCTGGGGGTTGGCCCGGGGGGGTCTTACGAGCAGTACTTC. It is translated as CASSLGVGPGGSYEQYF. The whole variable domain, filled in from reference TRBV5-1 and TRBJ2-7, reads KAGVTQTPRYLIKTRGQQVTLSCSPISGHRSVSWYQQTPGQGLQFLFEYFSETQRNKGNFPGRFSGRQFSNSRSEMNVSTLELGDSALYLCASSLGVGPGGSYEQYFGPGTRLTVT.

This clonotype has at least ten counts. The chain links TRBV27 to TRBJ2-7; no definite D call. V lost 5 bases to trimming and J lost 6 bases, with 14 bases between them. CDR1 and CDR2 from the germline V gene are MNHEY and SMNVEV (reference sequence). There are 13 residues in the CDR3. CDR3 bases: TGTGCCAGCAGTACCCGACTTAGTCGCGAGCAGTACTTC. Translated: CASSTRLSREQYF.

This clonotype was found many times. The chain combines TRBV20-1 with TRBJ2-1; possibly TRBD1 or TRBD2 for D (5 bases each). Germline V gives CDR1 DFQATT, CDR2 SNEGSKA (reference sequence). The V and J ends lost 3 bases and 2 bases respectively, with 8 bases between them. This CDR3 is 13 amino acids long. The CDR3 here is CSASGTAYNEQFF. The CDR3 nucleotides are TGCAGTGCTAGCGGGACCGCCTACAATGAGCAGTTCTTC.

This clonotype was recorded many times. This chain uses TRBV7-2 with TRBJ1-5; D ambiguous. The CDR3 extends over 13 amino acids. V lost 5 bases to trimming and J lost 0 bases, with 5 bases between them. Germline V gene sequence: CDR1 SGHTA, CDR2 FQGNSA. The chain's CDR3 is CASSPHSNQPQHF. The CDR3 DNA reads as TGTGCCAGCAGCCCCCATAGCAATCAGCCCCAGCATTTT.